This paragraph covers one T cell receptor (beta chain) sequence. The target antigen is unknown. The donors comprised healthy bone marrow donors. With 60 Vbeta and 13 Jbeta primers, the PCR was carried out. TCRdb's table, derived via immunoSEQ multiplex PCR, lists solely in-frame clones and lacks some. The sample holds around 92,000 clones; 65% to 80% are singletons and the top ten take 7% to 10%. The entry originates in a study of cytomegalovirus exposure and HLA in healthy donors. Regarding the study as a whole: There were reportedly fewer N-insertions in an Asian-associated ancestry cluster than the roughly 700-donor mean, in a later analysis.

The CDR3 covers 16 residues. J lost 8 bases, V lost 6 bases, and 12 bases had no gene match. The germline V gene encodes CDR1 LNHDA and CDR2 SQIVND (reference sequence). This sequence originates from a human donor in good health. The material sequenced was PBMCs. The rearrangement joins TRBV19 to TRBJ2-2; 10 bases are a match to TRBD1. The DNA for the CDR3 is TGTGCCAGTAGCCTTGACAGGGGGCTATTACGGGGGGAGCTGTTTTTT. It yields the protein CASSLDRGLLRGELFF.